This T cell receptor beta chain was identified during a study of blood T cell repertoires in COVID-19. Study-level background: Sites in the United States, Italy and Spain provided acute and convalescent COVID-19 samples. PBMCs, B-cell-depleted T cells, or T cells provided the cDNA or gDNA that made up the material.

Donors in Cohort 3 counted as recovered after two negative PCRs, clearance, or symptom resolution. The CDR3 runs to 17 residues. V was pared by 1 base and J by 3 bases, with 16 bases between. From germline, CDR1 is LNHNV and CDR2 YYDKDF (reference sequence). The assay was immunoSEQ multiplex PCR, and TCRdb's table has in-frame clones only and misses some. The sample contains roughly 250,000 clones, about 87% of which appear only once. The receptor's source is a woman in her 50s who had recovered from COVID-19. The J gene is TRBJ2-1, the V gene TRBV15; D might be TRBD1 (6 bases). Material for sequencing was PBMCs or T cells enriched from blood (not recorded which). The CDR3 here is CATSRGSGAASYNEQFF. CDR3 sequence (DNA): TGTGCCACCAGCAGAGGCTCAGGGGCAGCGAGCTACAATGAGCAGTTCTTC.